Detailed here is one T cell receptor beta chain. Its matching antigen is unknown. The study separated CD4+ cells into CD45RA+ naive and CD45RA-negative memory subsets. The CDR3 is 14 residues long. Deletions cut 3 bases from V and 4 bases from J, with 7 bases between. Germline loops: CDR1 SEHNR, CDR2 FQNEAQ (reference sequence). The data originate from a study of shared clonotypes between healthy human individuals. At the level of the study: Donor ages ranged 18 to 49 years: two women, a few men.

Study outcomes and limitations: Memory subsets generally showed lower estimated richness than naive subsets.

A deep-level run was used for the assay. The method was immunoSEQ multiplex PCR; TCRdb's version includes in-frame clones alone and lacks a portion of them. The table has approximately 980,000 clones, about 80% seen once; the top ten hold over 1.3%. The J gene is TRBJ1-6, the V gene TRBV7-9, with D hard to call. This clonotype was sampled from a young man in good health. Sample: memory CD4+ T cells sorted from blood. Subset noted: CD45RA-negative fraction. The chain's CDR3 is CASSFDAYNSPLHF. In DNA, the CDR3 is TGTGCCAGCAGCTTCGACGCTTATAATTCACCCCTCCACTTT.